The rows below give T cell receptor beta chains drawn from one sample of a study of cytomegalovirus exposure and HLA in healthy donors. Data came from immunoSEQ multiplex PCR; TCRdb stores just in-frame clones and leaves some out. In the table there are 150,000 to 200,000 clones, around 80% of which are singletons. What was sequenced was PBMCs. The receptors originated from a woman in her forties or fifties in good health and CMV-seronegative. Both conserved end residues are part of each CDR3.

V,CDR3
TRBV28,CASSTTRGGRGSGANVLTF
TRBV28,CASSPRGGGLEKLFF
TRBV21-1,CASSRRTQDSRGTEAFF
TRBV10-3,CAITIGYEQYF
TRBV6-4,CASSDSDSDTQYF
TRBV7-2,CASSFQLAEAYNEQFF
TRBV6-5,CASSPGQGSQPQHF
TRBV6-5,CASRGLAAGQETQYF
TRBV28,CATRGAREQYF
TRBV4-1,CASSLRTGVSSGANVLTF
TRBV11-1,CASSRGTGEHYGYTF
TRBV7-2,CASSLALGKRAYEQYF
TRBV28,CASSLSGLNNEQFF
TRBV5-1,CASSASGMGRNEQFF
TRBV28,CASTPGQGPEQFF
TRBV7-9,CASSSDSLEQFF
TRBV5-6,CASSLVGTGARGGYF
TRBV21-1,CAKNCKGRGLRNTIYF
TRBV28,CASTPGTSGTYEQYF
TRBV4-2,CASSSDDFGSYEQYF
TRBV28,CASSSIRLAGGGTDTQYF
TRBV13,CASSLNRGGDEQYF
TRBV6-6,CASSPPQGNTEAFF
TRBV6-4,CASSEGDNNEQFF
TRBV4-1,CASSQEGTVQYF
TRBV27,CASSLSGDRSTYEQYF
TRBV15,CATSRDVAANYGYTF
TRBV29-1,CSVEAGTGHPGLAGNRPLTQYF
TRBV5-8,CASSSGLAGVSYEQYF
TRBV7-9,CASSSWTGPKGIYF
TRBV19,CASTVAGGASSYNEQFF
TRBV28,CASTAVNQPQHF
TRBV6-5,CASSGDNGADTQYF
TRBV7-8,CASSSLPSGGIMETQYF
TRBV9,CASSVGGAPYEQYF
TRBV6-1,CASSVSIGNQPQHF
TRBV9,CASRPATGSPNSPLHF
TRBV2,CASSEGLAGGYEQYF
TRBV6-5,CASSYSGRSGGSPLHF
TRBV5-1,CASSLVQGKGTEAFF
TRBV28,CASSPWPSNEKLFF
TRBV14,CASARQGLALFF
TRBV7-9,CASIGGGPGYTF
TRBV6-1,CASALAGGSYEQYF
TRBV2,CASSTLTRGSQPQHF
TRBV28,CASSLGRDTQYF
TRBV28,CASSFVDLPGLGGYTF
TRBV5-6,CASSWTSRNYEQYF
TRBV4-3,CASSRMGQGGGNSPLHF
TRBV7-9,CASSPRQGRDEKLFF
TRBV19,CASSKGLAEAISYNEQFF
TRBV6-5,CATTGLAGAYEQYF